One sample yielded the 9 T cell receptor beta chains listed below, sequenced in a study of blood T cell repertoires in COVID-19. Repertoires were generated with immunoSEQ multiplex PCR, while TCRdb's copy carries only in-frame clones and drops some. The profile shows more than 85,000 clones, over 80% of them singletons. The sequenced sample was peripheral blood. The receptors originated from a human donor in a cohort sampled during active COVID-19.

V gene TRBV12-3 or TRBV12-4 combines with J gene TRBJ1-2; tentatively, D is TRBD1 (5 bases). V was shortened by 3 bases and J by 6 bases, with 8 bases between the two germline ends. CDR3 length equals 12 residues. CDR3 sequence (DNA): TGTGCCAGCAGTTTGGGCAGGGATGGCTACACCTTC. Its protein product is CASSLGRDGYTF.

This clone was picked up one time. The V call is TRBV6-2 or TRBV6-3, the J call TRBJ1-1; D is possibly TRBD1 (6 bases). CDR1 and CDR2 from the germline V gene are MNHEY and SVGEGT. V was trimmed by 3 bases and J by 0 bases, leaving 11 bases between them. The CDR3 extends over 15 amino acids. CDR3 nucleotides: TGTGCCAGCAGTTATGGAAGGGGGATGAACACTGAAGCTTTCTTT. It encodes CASSYGRGMNTEAFF.

The genes are TRBV15 and TRBJ2-3, with 12 positions matching TRBD2. Per the germline V gene, CDR1 is LNHNV and CDR2 is YYDKDF (reference sequence). V shed 1 base and J 0 bases; nucleotides not matched to a gene: 5. This CDR3 is 18 amino acids long. This CDR3 reads CATSRGTSGAASTDTQYF. The CDR3 DNA reads TGTGCCACCAGCAGAGGGACTAGCGGGGCCGCTAGCACAGATACGCAGTATTTT. Full variable domain (missing parts from reference TRBV15 and TRBJ2-3): DAMVIQNPRYQVTQFGKPVTLSCSQTLNHNVMYWYQQKSSQAPKLLFHYYDKDFNNEADTPDNFQSRRPNTSFCFLDIRSPGLGDTAMYLCATSRGTSGAASTDTQYFGPGTRLTVL.

The rearrangement joins TRBV10-3 to TRBJ2-6; 7 bases fit TRBD1. The V segment lost 7 bases and the J segment 2 bases; nucleotides outside the gene matches: 8. The V gene's germline CDR1 is ENHRY and CDR2 SYGVKD. This CDR3 is built from 16 residues. CDR3 in amino acids: CAITGQSRAGANVLTF. Here the CDR3 DNA reads TGTGCCATCACGGGACAGTCCCGAGCTGGGGCCAACGTCCTGACTTTC.

The V gene is TRBV7-8, the J gene TRBJ1-3, with 8 positions matching TRBD1. CDR3 length: 14 residues. CDR1 and CDR2 from the germline V gene are SGHVS and FQNEAQ. V lost 5 bases, J lost 5 bases, and 5 bases stayed unmatched. CDR3 region: CASSDGTGRNTIYF. The DNA of the CDR3 is TGTGCCAGCAGCGACGGGACAGGCAGAAACACCATATATTTT.

The chain has TRBV7-3 and TRBJ2-2; D might be TRBD2 (6 bases). This CDR3 is built from 15 residues. Germline V gene sequence: CDR1 SGHTA, CDR2 FQGTGA. With 8 bases removed from V and 3 bases from J, the gap between germline ends came to 16 bases. DNA for the CDR3: TGTGCCAGCGGCCGGTCGGGAGTGTACACCGGGGAGCTGTTTTTT. Its protein product is CASGRSGVYTGELFF.

The V and J genes are TRBV9 and TRBJ2-6; 11 bases line up with TRBD1. The trim removed 4 bases at V and 0 bases at J, leaving 6 bases unmatched. This CDR3 region has 18 residues. CDR1 and CDR2 from the germline V gene are SGDLS and YYNGEE. CDR3 protein: CASSRTGGPHSGANVLTF. DNA of the CDR3: TGTGCCAGCAGCCGGACAGGGGGCCCCCACTCTGGGGCCAACGTCCTGACTTTC.

V usage is TRBV28 and J usage is TRBJ1-3; possible D gene TRBD1, 6 bases. Trimming left V 8 bases short and J 3 bases short, with 20 bases between. In germline, CDR1 is MDHEN, CDR2 SYDVKM. CDR3 length: 16 amino acids. The CDR3 region is CASRRHRERSGNTIYF. The CDR3 DNA reads TGTGCCAGCCGGCGACACAGGGAGCGGAGTGGAAACACCATATATTTT.

This CDR3 is CASNRGAGLNEQFF. DNA of the CDR3: TGTGCCAGTAACCGTGGGGCGGGGCTCAATGAGCAGTTCTTC. This chain uses TRBV19 with TRBJ2-1, with D possibly TRBD2 on 6 matching bases. Per germline, CDR1 LNHDA and CDR2 SQIVND (reference sequence). The germline V and J ends were trimmed by 7 bases and 6 bases, with 16 bases remaining between them. This CDR3 contains 14 residues.